The 15 T cell receptor beta chains in this list originate from one sample, sequenced in a study of blood T cell repertoires in COVID-19. Assay used: immunoSEQ multiplex PCR; TCRdb lists only in-frame clones, some missing. The sample contains approximately 100,000 clones, 82% of which appear only once. Sequences were obtained from peripheral blood. The receptor source for this set is a man between 60 and 75 years old with acute or convalescent COVID-19.

This sequence joins TRBV10-3 and TRBJ2-2; 8 nucleotides match TRBD1. From germline, CDR1 is ENHRY and CDR2 SYGVKD. With 9 bases clipped from V and 6 bases from J, the junction kept 9 bases outside the gene matches. This CDR3 is 14 amino acids long. The CDR3 coding sequence is TGTGCCATGGGATCAGGGGGCACGGCCGGGGAGCTGTTTTTT. It translates to CAMGSGGTAGELFF.

The chain joins TRBV11-1 to TRBJ2-5; 12 nucleotides line up with TRBD2. CDR3 length equals 16 residues. Germline lookup yields CDR1 SGHAT and CDR2 FQDESV (reference sequence). V was pared by 4 bases and J by 2 bases, with 5 bases of the junction left unmatched. Written as DNA, the CDR3 is TGTGCCAGCAGCTACGGACTAGCGGGGCGGCAAGAGACCCAGTACTTC. It encodes CASSYGLAGRQETQYF.

The chain links TRBV7-2 to TRBJ2-5; no clear D. V lost 0 bases to trimming and J lost 3 bases, with 11 bases between them. This CDR3 is 15 amino acids long. Germline V gene lookup returns CDR1 SGHTA and CDR2 FQGNSA. The CDR3 bases are TGTGCCAGCAGCTTAGCGCCGGTGTCGGAAGAGACCCAGTACTTC. Amino acids: CASSLAPVSEETQYF.

The V and J genes are TRBV18 and TRBJ2-7, with D possibly TRBD2 on 5 matching bases. The V gene lost 1 base and the J gene lost 0 bases, with 10 bases spanning the gap. The CDR3 runs 15 residues. In germline, CDR1 is KGHSH, CDR2 LQKENI. The CDR3 coding sequence is TGTGCCAGCTCACCACGGAGCGGAAGCTCCTACGAGCAGTACTTC. Translating it yields CASSPRSGSSYEQYF.

The rearrangement links TRBV19 to TRBJ1-1; tentatively, D is TRBD1 (6 bases). Germline-derived CDR1 and CDR2 are LNHDA and SQIVND (reference sequence). This CDR3 has 14 residues. The V and J ends lost 4 bases and 3 bases respectively, with 12 bases between them. The CDR3, as DNA: TGTGCCAGTAGTAAGACAGGTGGGGACACTGAAGCTTTCTTT. As protein: CASSKTGGDTEAFF.

About this clone: At one end the junction does not follow the germline gene, possibly because of a read error. The chain uses TRBV5-8 and TRBJ2-7; TRBD1 is a possible D gene (6 bases). CDR3 length: 13 residues. Germline V gives CDR1 SGHTS, CDR2 YDEGEE. CDR3 sequence reads: CASSLVFVQGWDF. Written as DNA, the CDR3 is TGTGCCAGCAGCTTGGTGTTCGTGCAGGGGTGGGACTTC.

V is TRBV5-6 and J is TRBJ2-4; D is ambiguous. CDR3 length: 12 amino acids. V lost 4 bases and J 3 bases, leaving 5 bases between the germline ends. Germline CDR1 and CDR2: SGHDT and YYEEEE. CDR3 nucleotides: TGTGCCAGCAGCCTCCTCAAAAACATTCAGTACTTC. It encodes CASSLLKNIQYF.

This chain joins TRBV9 and TRBJ2-7, with 10 bases identical to TRBD2. The CDR3 totals 20 residues. V lost 0 bases and J lost 0; bases outside the gene matches: 15. Germline loops: CDR1 SGDLS, CDR2 YYNGEE. The CDR3 DNA sequence: TGTGCCAGCAGCGTAGAGTCCGGGATAGCGGGAGGACGAAGCTCCTACGAGCAGTACTTC. Protein: CASSVESGIAGGRSSYEQYF.

This chain joins TRBV6-2 or TRBV6-3 and TRBJ1-5; no firm D call. The V gene lost 4 bases and the J gene lost 7 bases, with 14 bases spanning the gap. Germline values: CDR1 MNHEY, CDR2 SVGEGT. The CDR3 is 14 amino acids. CDR3 DNA sequence: TGTGCCAGCAGTTGGGAGGGTTTTTCGCAGCCCCAGCATTTT. Amino acids: CASSWEGFSQPQHF.

This chain links TRBV28 with TRBJ2-7; 8 bases are a match to TRBD1. Germline V gene lookup returns CDR1 MDHEN and CDR2 SYDVKM. The ends lost 10 bases at V and 6 bases at J; junction bases unmatched: 14. The CDR3 is 14 residues long. CDR3 protein: CATYPGGASGEQYF. The CDR3 DNA is TGTGCCACCTACCCAGGGGGCGCTTCGGGCGAGCAGTACTTC.

The CDR3 sequence is CASSFDRANYGYTF. In DNA, the CDR3 is TGTGCCAGCAGTTTTGACAGGGCCAACTATGGCTACACCTTC. The V and J genes are TRBV5-6 and TRBJ1-2, with TRBD1 matching over 7 bases. J gave up 2 bases and V 5 bases, and 6 bases lay outside the gene matches. The CDR3 loop spans 14 amino acids. Germline assignment: CDR1 SGHDT and CDR2 YYEEEE.

The chain joins TRBV18 to TRBJ2-7; TRBD1 might be the D (5 bases). The V end was cut by 3 bases, the J end by 3 bases, with 9 bases between. The CDR3 contains 13 residues. Germline V gene data show CDR1 as KGHSH and CDR2 as LQKENI. DNA of the CDR3: TGTGCCAGCTCACCGGGGCGTTACTACGAGCAGTACTTC. Encoded protein: CASSPGRYYEQYF.

J is TRBJ2-1 and V is TRBV5-1; 11 bases fit TRBD2. Losses at the gene ends were 0 bases for V and 5 bases for J; bases not matched to a gene: 7. The germline gives CDR1 SGHRS, CDR2 YFSETQ. CDR3 length: 17 amino acids. DNA of the CDR3: TGCGCCAGCAGCTTGGCTCCTCTAGCGGGAGGCCACAATGAGCAGTTCTTC. It yields the protein CASSLAPLAGGHNEQFF.

The chain joins TRBV20-1 to TRBJ2-3, with 8 positions matching TRBD2. CDR1 and CDR2 (germline): DFQATT, SNEGSKA (reference sequence). The CDR3 is made up of 16 amino acids. The junction had 14 bases not matched to a gene; V was cut back by 3 bases and J by 6 bases. This chain's CDR3 is CSASVPGAGGSDTQYF. For the CDR3, the DNA is TGCAGTGCTAGTGTTCCTGGGGCGGGGGGTTCGGATACGCAGTATTTT.

J is TRBJ2-7 and V is TRBV7-2; D perhaps matches TRBD2 (5 bases). Trimming stripped 1 base from V and 3 bases from J, with 13 bases between. The CDR3 consists of 15 residues. Germline CDR1 and CDR2: SGHTA and FQGNSA. The CDR3 DNA reads as TGTGCCAGCAGCTTAGGGGTGGGGAGTATCTACGAGCAGTACTTC. It is translated as CASSLGVGSIYEQYF.